Following are 29 T cell receptor beta chains from one sample sequenced in a study of blood T cell repertoires in COVID-19. Clones were read by immunoSEQ multiplex PCR, and TCRdb kept only the in-frame ones, dropping some. Of under 400,000 clones listed, 80% to 90% are singletons. The material sequenced was peripheral blood. These receptors originate from a woman aged 25 to 45 with COVID-19, enrolled during active disease.

The chain combines TRBV10-3 with TRBJ2-3; 13 positions match TRBD2. Trimming at V came to 7 bases and at J to 6 bases, leaving 13 bases not matched to a gene. Germline V gene data show CDR1 as ENHRY and CDR2 as SYGVKD. This CDR3 contains 17 residues. The CDR3 DNA follows: TGTGCCATCAACGGGGGAGGACTAGCGGGAGAAAAGGATACGCAGTATTTT. Its protein product is CAINGGGLAGEKDTQYF.

This clone was counted once. The rearrangement links TRBV29-1 to TRBJ2-2, with 9 nucleotides matching TRBD1. Germline CDR1 SQVTM, CDR2 ANQGSEA. Trimming cost V 5 bases and J 5 bases; bases outside gene matches: 6. The CDR3 sequence is 14 residues long. The CDR3 reads CSVTTGGWTGELFF. Written as DNA, the CDR3 is TGCAGCGTTACTACAGGGGGCTGGACCGGGGAGCTGTTTTTT.

The chain combines TRBV3-1 (or the pseudogene TRBV3-2) with TRBJ2-2, with TRBD2 matching over 10 bases. CDR3 length: 15 residues. J was trimmed by 3 bases and V by 4 bases; bases with no gene match: 2. Germline V gene lookup returns CDR1 LGHDT and CDR2 YNNKEL (reference sequence). CDR3 in DNA: TGTGCCAGCAGCCTACTAGCGGGGCACACCGGGGAGCTGTTTTTT. Amino acid sequence: CASSLLAGHTGELFF.

This rearrangement joins TRBV5-4 to TRBJ2-7, with TRBD2 matching over 10 bases. The V gene's germline CDR1 is SGHNT and CDR2 YYREEE (reference sequence). The CDR3 spans 14 residues. V lost 1 base and J lost 2; bases outside the gene matches: 0. CDR3 in DNA: TGTGCCAGCAGCTTGACTAGCGGGGCCTACGAGCAGTACTTC. Protein: CASSLTSGAYEQYF.

This chain joins TRBV5-1 and TRBJ2-5, with a possible D match to TRBD2 (6 bases). The CDR3 contains 14 residues. Germline CDR1 reads SGHRS; CDR2 reads YFSETQ. V lost 0 bases and J 1 base, leaving 7 bases between the germline ends. The CDR3 here is CASSLVSGQETQYF. As DNA, the CDR3 is TGCGCCAGCAGCTTGGTTAGCGGCCAAGAGACCCAGTACTTC.

V gene TRBV12-3 or TRBV12-4 combines with J gene TRBJ1-6, with 7 bases fitting TRBD1. This CDR3 is 13 amino acids long. J lost 10 bases, V lost 5 bases, and 5 bases had no gene match. CDR3 in amino acids: CASSTRQGSPLHF. Here the CDR3 DNA reads TGTGCCAGCAGTACCCGACAGGGCTCACCCCTCCACTTT.

This rearrangement joins TRBV14 to TRBJ2-7; D is perhaps TRBD1 (5 bases). Trimming cost V 3 bases and J 4 bases, with 16 bases left between them. Germline loops: CDR1 SGHDN, CDR2 FVKESK. This CDR3 contains 15 residues. The CDR3 sequence: CASSQLTLGAYEQYF. Here the CDR3 DNA reads TGTGCCAGCAGCCAGCTTACCCTAGGGGCGTACGAGCAGTACTTC.

The chain links TRBV10-3 to TRBJ2-7, with TRBD2 matching 7 bases. V was clipped by 11 bases and J by 6 bases; unmatched bases: 13. The CDR3 runs 13 residues. CDR1 is ENHRY and CDR2 is SYGVKD in the germline V gene. The CDR3 reads CAFAGDSKLEQYF. CDR3 coding DNA: TGTGCCTTCGCGGGGGATAGTAAGCTCGAGCAGTACTTC.

As regards this clone: A much larger clone sits a single nucleotide away, making a read error possible. The V call is TRBV28, the J call TRBJ1-1, with TRBD1 as a possible D gene (6 bases). Germline CDR1 MDHEN, CDR2 SYDVKM. This CDR3 is 13 amino acids long. V was cut by 3 bases and J by 1 base, with 6 bases left in between. CDR3 sequence: CASSLGQNTEAFF. CDR3 DNA: TGTGCCAGCAGTTTGGGACAGAACACTGAAGCTTTCTTT. The whole variable domain, filled in from reference TRBV28 and TRBJ1-1, reads DVKVTQSSRYLVKRTGEKVFLECVQDMDHENMFWYRQDPGLGLRLIYFSYDVKMKEKGDIPEGYSVSREKKERFSLILESASTNQTSMYLCASSLGQNTEAFFGQGTRLTVV.

V usage is TRBV7-6 and J usage is TRBJ2-1, with 13 bases lining up with TRBD2. CDR1 and CDR2 from the germline V gene are SGHVS and FNYEAQ. V lost 6 bases, J lost 5 bases, and 10 bases stayed unmatched. This CDR3 spans 17 amino acids. CDR3 DNA sequence: TGTGCCAGCAGACTTATTCCCGGGACTAGCGGGAACAATGAGCAGTTCTTC. Translating it yields CASRLIPGTSGNNEQFF.

This sequence joins TRBV6-2 or TRBV6-3 and TRBJ2-7; 7 bases are shared with TRBD1. Germline loops: CDR1 MNHEY, CDR2 SVGEGT. The trim removed 6 bases at V and 5 bases at J, leaving 13 bases unmatched. The CDR3 is 15 amino acids. This CDR3 is CASSSRPGQFNEQYF. DNA for the CDR3: TGTGCCAGCAGCTCTCGACCGGGACAGTTTAACGAGCAGTACTTC.

This chain uses TRBV9 with TRBJ2-5; D might be TRBD2 (6 bases). This CDR3 comprises 14 residues. Between the trimmed V and J ends, which lost 3 bases and 4 bases, there was a span of 13 bases. Germline V gene lookup returns CDR1 SGDLS and CDR2 YYNGEE. This CDR3 reads CASSAGGSRETQYF. CDR3 DNA: TGTGCCAGCAGCGCTGGGGGGAGCAGAGAGACCCAGTACTTC.

The CDR3 DNA follows: TGTGCCAGCAGTGATGAGACTAGCGGGCCATACAATGAGCAGTTCTTC. Translating gives CASSDETSGPYNEQFF. This sequence joins TRBV2 and TRBJ2-1; 10 bases are a match to TRBD2. The J segment lost 4 bases and the V segment lost 3 bases, leaving 6 bases of the junction unmatched. The germline V gene has CDR1 SNHLY and CDR2 FYNNEI. The CDR3 is 16 amino acids.

The chain is built from TRBV28 and TRBJ2-1; D might be TRBD1 (6 bases). The CDR3 length is 14 residues. The germline V gene encodes CDR1 MDHEN and CDR2 SYDVKM. Trimming shortened V by 3 bases and J by 7 bases, and 13 bases separated the two germline ends. The CDR3: CASSFGGVGNEQFF. CDR3 nucleotides: TGTGCCAGCAGTTTTGGGGGCGTGGGAAATGAGCAGTTCTTC.

The gene calls are TRBV30 and TRBJ2-5, with 15 bases fitting TRBD2. This CDR3 comprises 17 residues. With 1 base clipped from V and 6 bases from J, the junction kept 9 bases outside the gene matches. From germline, CDR1 is GTSNPN and CDR2 SVGIG (reference sequence). CDR3 coding DNA: TGTGCCTGGAGTGATGGACTAGCGGGAGGGCGGAGGCAGACCCAGTACTTC. The encoded protein is CAWSDGLAGGRRQTQYF.

The chain recombines TRBV12-3 or TRBV12-4 with TRBJ1-1; D call uncertain. The V end was cut by 5 bases, the J end by 4 bases, with 8 bases between. The CDR3 runs 12 residues. CDR3 amino acids: CASSEIRTEAFF. The CDR3 coding sequence is TGTGCCAGCAGTGAGATCCGCACTGAAGCTTTCTTT.

The chain recombines TRBV10-3 with TRBJ2-3; a possible D gene is TRBD2 (6 bases). With 4 bases removed from V and 1 base from J, the gap between germline ends came to 15 bases. Germline CDR1 reads ENHRY; CDR2 reads SYGVKD. The CDR3 is made up of 16 amino acids. CDR3 in amino acids: CAISGFGGMGTDTQYF. The CDR3 DNA follows: TGTGCCATCAGTGGGTTTGGCGGGATGGGCACAGATACGCAGTATTTT.

The chain combines TRBV5-4 with TRBJ2-7; maybe TRBD2 (6 bases). CDR1 and CDR2 from the germline V gene are SGHNT and YYREEE (reference sequence). Trimming stripped 4 bases from V and 7 bases from J, with 18 bases between. The CDR3 totals 14 residues. CDR3 sequence (DNA): TGTGCCAGCAGCCCCCGGGACTCCGATTTTGAGCAGTACTTC. Translation: CASSPRDSDFEQYF.

Only a few counts were recorded for this clone. The rearrangement uses TRBV5-1 and TRBJ1-3, with 8 bases matching TRBD1. CDR3 length equals 16 residues. Germline trimming cut 2 bases from V and 1 base from J; bases unmatched to any gene: 5. Germline V gives CDR1 SGHRS, CDR2 YFSETQ. CDR3 nucleotide sequence: TGCGCCAGCAGCTTTCAACGACAGGGGTCTGGAAACACCATATATTTT. It is translated as CASSFQRQGSGNTIYF.

The chain links TRBV2 to TRBJ1-2, with D unclear. The length of the CDR3 is 12 residues. Trimming removed 4 bases from V and 4 bases from J, with 7 bases in between. Per germline, CDR1 SNHLY and CDR2 FYNNEI. Here the CDR3 DNA reads TGTGCCAGCAGTGGGGCCCGCTATGGCTACACCTTC. Encoded protein: CASSGARYGYTF.

The sample holds a few counts of this clone. This rearrangement joins TRBV2 to TRBJ1-5; D gene uncertain. Germline-derived CDR1 and CDR2 are SNHLY and FYNNEI. V shed 1 base and J shed 3 bases, with 7 bases lying between them. The CDR3 is 14 residues long. The CDR3 region is CASSEVPYNQPQHF. The CDR3 coding sequence is TGTGCCAGCAGTGAAGTCCCTTACAATCAGCCCCAGCATTTT.

Remarks on this clone: A clone one base away is much larger, so this may be a read error. Other DNA sequences from this sample encode an identical CDR3 as well. The chain joins TRBV20-1 to TRBJ2-3; D gene unclear. The V and J ends lost 6 bases and 2 bases respectively, with 6 bases between them. The germline V gene has CDR1 DFQATT and CDR2 SNEGSKA (reference sequence). The CDR3 extends over 11 amino acids. The CDR3 DNA reads TGCAGTGCCGCGTACACAGATACGCAGTATTTT. Translated: CSAAYTDTQYF.

The chain combines TRBV5-1 with TRBJ2-7; D may be TRBD2 (5 bases). The germline V gene encodes CDR1 SGHRS and CDR2 YFSETQ. There are 15 residues in the CDR3. Between the trimmed V and J ends, which lost 0 bases and 0 bases, there was a span of 10 bases. The CDR3 DNA sequence: TGCGCCAGCAGCTTGGCTCTAGCTGTCTCCTACGAGCAGTACTTC. Residues: CASSLALAVSYEQYF.

This clone was counted between two and nine times. The V and J genes are TRBV20-1 and TRBJ2-3; 10 bases are a match to TRBD1. The CDR3 contains 14 residues. Germline values: CDR1 DFQATT, CDR2 SNEGSKA (reference sequence). The V gene end was trimmed by 3 bases and the J gene end by 4 bases; junction bases not matched to a gene: 4. The CDR3 coding sequence is TGCAGTGCTAGTCAAGGGACAGGGGCAGATACGCAGTATTTT. Protein sequence: CSASQGTGADTQYF.

Here the CDR3 reads CASSSSGGSYEQYF. In nucleotides, the CDR3 is TGTGCCAGCAGCTCTAGCGGGGGCTCCTACGAGCAGTACTTC. This chain connects TRBV6-5 to TRBJ2-7; 10 nucleotides line up with TRBD2. The V gene's germline CDR1 is MNHEY and CDR2 SVGAGI. The CDR3 consists of 14 residues. The trim removed 6 bases at V and 0 bases at J, leaving 2 bases unmatched.

The chain has TRBV6-2 or TRBV6-3 and TRBJ2-3, with 11 bases lining up with TRBD2. The V segment lost 6 bases and the J segment 8 bases; nucleotides outside the gene matches: 10. Per germline, CDR1 MNHEY and CDR2 SVGEGT. The CDR3 consists of 15 residues. CDR3 sequence: CASSPSTSGSSTQYF. As DNA, the CDR3 is TGTGCCAGCAGCCCGTCCACTAGCGGGAGTAGTACGCAGTATTTT.

The chain employs TRBV5-1 and TRBJ1-1, with 9 bases lining up with TRBD1. The CDR3 is made up of 14 amino acids. V gave up 4 bases and J gave up 1 base; unmatched junction bases: 2. Per the germline V gene, CDR1 is SGHRS and CDR2 is YFSETQ. CDR3 coding DNA: TGCGCCAGCAGCATGGACAGGGGGAACACTGAAGCTTTCTTT. Translated: CASSMDRGNTEAFF.

The V call is TRBV27, the J call TRBJ2-1; D is uncertain. The length of the CDR3 is 12 residues. Trimming stripped 7 bases from V and 5 bases from J, with 9 bases between. The V gene's germline CDR1 is MNHEY and CDR2 SMNVEV (reference sequence). CDR3 amino acids: CASIDTHNEQFF. Here the CDR3 DNA reads TGTGCCAGCATTGACACTCACAATGAGCAGTTCTTC.

This clone occurred once. This sequence joins TRBV28 and TRBJ1-2; 8 nucleotides agree with TRBD1. The CDR3 loop spans 14 amino acids. Losses at the gene ends were 6 bases for V and 4 bases for J; bases not matched to a gene: 7. Germline-derived CDR1 and CDR2 are MDHEN and SYDVKM. CDR3 sequence reads: CASRLRGRPYGYTF. As DNA, the CDR3 is TGTGCCAGCAGACTCAGGGGGCGACCCTATGGCTACACCTTC.